The 18 T cell receptor beta chains below all came from one sample that was sequenced in a study of human T cells and chemical hapten exposure. One entry per CDR3 protein results from TCRdb running MiXCR on the RACE reads. In the table there are about 64,000 distinct CDR3 sequences, around 10% of which are singletons. As for time point: patch test 3, about 24 weeks after DPC sensitization. Sample treatment: therapeutic diphenylcyclopropenone sensitization with weekly scalp DPC. The sequencing used whole blood, collected in connection with sensitization to the hapten diphenylcyclopropenone (DPC). These receptors all stem from a woman between 25 and 40 years old with alopecia areata. Some clones in this sample may be carry-over from other donors' samples.

This clonotype was found many times. The rearrangement joins TRBV12-3 or TRBV12-4 to TRBJ1-5; no clear D. V lost 5 bases and J 1 base, leaving 9 bases between the germline ends. This CDR3 contains 14 residues. CDR3 sequence: CASSRDRSNQPQHF. The DNA of the CDR3 is TGTGCCAGCAGTCGCGACCGGAGCAATCAGCCCCAGCATTTT.

This rearrangement joins TRBV10-3 to TRBJ1-1; D uncertain. Germline CDR1 ENHRY, CDR2 SYGVKD. Trimming took 9 bases from V and 0 from J, leaving 14 bases between them. CDR3 length: 14 residues. CDR3 bases: TGTGCCATTCAACGACGGAATATGAACACTGAAGCTTTCTTT. This gives the protein CAIQRRNMNTEAFF.

This clonotype was recorded a few times. The genes are TRBV2 and TRBJ2-5, with D unclear. Germline-derived CDR1 and CDR2 are SNHLY and FYNNEI. The CDR3 extends over 11 amino acids. V was clipped by 6 bases and J by 5 bases, with 7 bases between them. This CDR3 reads CASRVSETQYF. CDR3 bases: TGTGCCAGCAGAGTCTCGGAGACCCAGTACTTC.

CDR3 DNA sequence: TGTGCCAGCAGCTTGGGGATGCAACTCTCCTACAATGAGCAGTTCTTC. It yields the protein CASSLGMQLSYNEQFF. The chain joins TRBV5-4 to TRBJ2-1; the D is unclear. Germline CDR1 is SGHNT and CDR2 is YYREEE (reference sequence). The CDR3 totals 16 residues. V lost 0 bases, J lost 0 bases, and 10 bases lay in between.

This clonotype was seen more than once but under ten times. The chain employs TRBV4-2 and TRBJ1-2; the D gene is possibly TRBD1 (6 bases). Looked up from germline, CDR1 is LGHNA and CDR2 is YNFKEQ. CDR3 size: 15 residues. V was clipped by 0 bases and J by 3 bases, with 11 bases between them. CDR3 sequence reads: CASSQDTGQDYGYTF. The DNA for the CDR3 is TGTGCCAGCAGCCAAGATACAGGGCAGGACTATGGCTACACCTTC.

Only a few counts were recorded for this clonotype. V and J are TRBV7-9 and TRBJ2-6; D perhaps matches TRBD2 (6 bases). V lost 10 bases and J lost 0, with 16 bases in between. Germline CDR1 SEHNR, CDR2 FQNEAQ (reference sequence). This CDR3 is 16 amino acids long. The CDR3 loop is CAIGRGALSGANVLTF. For the CDR3, the DNA is TGTGCCATCGGGCGGGGAGCCCTCTCTGGGGCCAACGTCCTGACTTTC.

This clonotype came up a few times. The J gene is TRBJ2-3, the V gene TRBV6-6; 9 bases are shared with TRBD1. The CDR3 has 16 residues. The V segment lost 7 bases and the J segment 0 bases; nucleotides outside the gene matches: 8. Germline assignment: CDR1 MNHNY and CDR2 SVGAGI (reference sequence). The CDR3 sequence is CASTDRGGVSTDTQYF. The CDR3 DNA reads as TGTGCCAGCACCGACAGGGGGGGGGTTAGCACAGATACGCAGTATTTT.

With respect to this clonotype: A clone one base away is much larger, so this may be a read error. The V gene is TRBV25-1, the J gene TRBJ1-1; D gene uncertain. Per germline, CDR1 MGHDK and CDR2 SYGVNS. CDR3 size: 14 residues. CDR3 amino acids: CVSSDAWGGTEAFF. CDR3 in DNA: TGTGTCAGCAGTGACGCCTGGGGTGGCACTGAAGCTTTCTTT. Drawing the rest from reference TRBV25-1 and TRBJ1-1, the complete variable domain is EADIYQTPRYLVIGTGKKITLECSQTMGHDKMYWYQQDPGMELHLIHYSYGVNSTEKGDLSSESTVSRIRTEHFPLTLESARPSHTSQYLCVSSDAWGGTEAFFGQGTRLTVV.

The chain links TRBV12-3 or TRBV12-4 to TRBJ2-3, with TRBD2 matching over 10 bases. Germline trimming cut 6 bases from V and 4 bases from J; bases unmatched to any gene: 7. CDR3 length equals 15 residues. The CDR3 nucleotides read TGTGCCAGCAGACCCACTAGCGGGAATGCAGATACGCAGTATTTT. This codes for CASRPTSGNADTQYF.

V gene TRBV2 combines with J gene TRBJ1-1, with TRBD1 identical over 12 bases. CDR3 length: 15 amino acids. Germline-derived CDR1 and CDR2 are SNHLY and FYNNEI. The trim removed 5 bases at V and 6 bases at J, leaving 7 bases unmatched. The CDR3 DNA reads as TGTGCCAGCAGTCTACCGGGACAGGGGGCGGCTGAAGCTTTCTTT. Protein product: CASSLPGQGAAEAFF.

The chain recombines TRBV2 with TRBJ2-3, with 11 positions matching TRBD2. The CDR3 contains 15 residues. The germline V gene encodes CDR1 SNHLY and CDR2 FYNNEI. The V segment lost 7 bases and the J segment 9 bases; nucleotides outside the gene matches: 12. As DNA, the CDR3 is TGTGCCAGCAACAGGGAAACTAGCGGGAGCGGGACGCAGTATTTT. Its protein is CASNRETSGSGTQYF.

The V gene is TRBV20-1, the J gene TRBJ2-1; the D call may be TRBD1 or TRBD2 (6 bases each). V lost 3 bases to trimming and J lost 4 bases, with 13 bases between them. CDR1 is DFQATT and CDR2 is SNEGSKA in the germline V gene (reference sequence). The CDR3 runs 14 residues. CDR3 region: CSASGGTLYNEQFF. CDR3 nucleotide sequence: TGCAGTGCTAGCGGGGGCACCTTATACAATGAGCAGTTCTTC.

Ten or more counts support this clonotype. The chain is built from TRBV30 and TRBJ1-1; TRBD1 is a possible D gene (5 bases). CDR3 length: 11 residues. Germline-derived CDR1 and CDR2 are GTSNPN and SVGIG (reference sequence). V gave up 3 bases and J gave up 10 bases, with 12 bases separating them. The CDR3 protein is CAWRGQGAAFF. In DNA, the CDR3 is TGTGCCTGGAGAGGGCAGGGAGCAGCTTTCTTT.

This clonotype has at least ten counts. This chain uses TRBV27 with TRBJ2-2; maybe TRBD1 (5 bases). The CDR3 extends over 13 amino acids. V shed 10 bases and J shed 5 bases, with 14 bases lying between them. CDR1 and CDR2 (germline): MNHEY, SMNVEV (reference sequence). The CDR3 sequence is CATSWGTTGELFF. The CDR3, as DNA: TGTGCCACCTCATGGGGCACTACCGGGGAGCTGTTTTTT.

This clonotype came up many times. The chain combines TRBV7-6 with TRBJ2-7; D could derive from TRBD1 or TRBD2 (5 bases each). CDR1 is SGHVS and CDR2 is FNYEAQ in the germline V gene. The CDR3 is made up of 13 amino acids. V lost 4 bases and J lost 6, with 13 bases in between. CDR3 nucleotide sequence: TGTGCCAGCAGCTCCGGGACCCTCGGCGAGCAGTACTTC. Translation gives CASSSGTLGEQYF.

This clonotype was detected ten times or more. The DNA for the CDR3 is TGTGCCAGCAGCTCGATACTCGGGGGGCCCGGGACCGGTAGCTCCTACGAGCAGTACTTC. As protein: CASSSILGGPGTGSSYEQYF. The chain uses TRBV13 and TRBJ2-7, with D possibly being TRBD2 (7 bases). CDR3 length: 20 amino acids. Germline CDR1 and CDR2: PRHDT and FYEKMQ (reference sequence). Trimming took 4 bases from V and 0 from J, leaving 28 bases between them.

A few counts support this clonotype. This chain joins TRBV6-2 or TRBV6-3 and TRBJ2-7; no clear D gene. V lost 2 bases and J lost 5, with 13 bases in between. CDR1 is MNHEY and CDR2 is SVGEGT in the germline V gene. This CDR3 spans 14 amino acids. The CDR3 coding sequence is TGTGCCAGCAGTTACGGTCCGGCTCCCCACGAGCAGTACTTC. This translates into CASSYGPAPHEQYF.

This clonotype was detected ten times or more. The chain has TRBV11-2 and TRBJ2-7, with 12 bases matching TRBD2. The CDR3 has 16 residues. The J segment lost 3 bases and the V segment lost 4 bases, leaving 7 bases of the junction unmatched. Germline V CDR1 and CDR2: SGHAT, FQNNGV. The CDR3 loop reads CASSSQTSGRIYEQYF. The CDR3 bases are TGTGCCAGCAGCTCCCAAACTAGCGGGAGGATCTACGAGCAGTACTTC.